The rows below give T cell receptor beta chains drawn from one sample of a study of metastatic and nonmetastatic thyroid tumors. TCRdb re-clonotyped the PCR reads via MiXCR. The profile shows 23,000 or so clones, 15% to 20% of them singletons. The sample taken for sequencing was blood. These receptors all come from a male donor with papillary thyroid cancer or a benign thyroid nodule (not recorded which). Some clones in this sample may be carry-over from other donors' samples. The conserved cysteine and the conserved F or W are not part of the CDR3 here.

>TRBV6-5|TRBJ2-2|13
ASSYSIVGTGELF
>TRBV28|TRBJ1-2|9
ASRQGKGYT
>TRBV7-2|TRBJ1-1|11
ASSLRRNTEAF
>TRBV11-2|TRBJ2-3|12
ASSFERGTDTQY
>TRBV11-2|TRBJ2-3|14
ASSLYKVLSTDTQY
>TRBV24-1|TRBJ1-2|13
TTSDRDPFSHGYT
>TRBV4-2|TRBJ1-5|12
ASSLTGAAQPQH
>TRBV11-2|TRBJ2-2|16
ASSFYLRTSGRTGELF
>TRBV6-1|TRBJ2-3|15
ASSEHPPGLALRPQY
>TRBV3-1|TRBJ2-5|14
ASSQDWGGQQETQY
>TRBV6-1|TRBJ1-1|12
ASSQTGGNTEAF
>TRBV20-1|TRBJ1-1|12
SARGGGTRTEAF
>TRBV15|TRBJ2-2|13
ATRPGPRGVGELF
>TRBV27|TRBJ1-2|11
ASRDGTVLVYT
>TRBV27|TRBJ2-7|14
ASTSRAGTSGYEQY
>TRBV19|TRBJ1-5|13
ASSLIERGQQPQH
>TRBV24-1|TRBJ2-2|12
ATSAARGVGELF
>TRBV12-3/TRBV12-4|TRBJ2-5|11
ASSFQGKETQY
>TRBV6-1|TRBJ2-2|11
ASSWENTGELF
>TRBV20-1|TRBJ2-2|13
SAPQPGGGAGELF
>TRBV7-6|TRBJ2-1|13
ASSSDGARYNEQF
>TRBV4-1|TRBJ2-7|13
ASSQGQGLLGEQY
>TRBV11-1|TRBJ2-7|14
ASSLVTRDGSYEQY
>TRBV20-1|TRBJ2-3|14
SARDRSGNTTDAQY
>TRBV20-1|TRBJ1-1|10
SATGHGAEAF
>TRBV12-3/TRBV12-4|TRBJ2-7|12
ASSLNGENYEQY
>TRBV9|TRBJ2-7|12
ASSPRLAGYEQY
>TRBV7-9|TRBJ1-2|11
ASSPTGGDGYT
>TRBV27|TRBJ2-3|14
ASRLTPSGREDTQY
>TRBV2|TRBJ2-1|12
ASMGGRSYNEQF
>TRBV6-5|TRBJ2-3|16
ASSYTPGLAGVSDTQY
>TRBV28|TRBJ1-2|16
ASSLLELSGQFGGGYT
>TRBV19|TRBJ2-1|13
ASSTFPTQYNEQF
>TRBV12-3/TRBV12-4|TRBJ1-2|12
ASSPSGQTYGYT
>TRBV7-9|TRBJ2-3|12
DNGPGASTDTQY
>TRBV18|TRBJ1-6|14
ASSPVAGRGNSPLH
>TRBV25-1|TRBJ1-1|17
ASSEYFDGDRGPRTEAF
>TRBV18|TRBJ1-2|12
ASSPPGLTYGYT
>TRBV7-8|TRBJ1-6|12
ASSLEGLDSPLH
>TRBV7-3|TRBJ2-5|12
ASSSGGRGETQY
>TRBV7-6|TRBJ2-3|15
ASSLVVGGGFRDTQY
>TRBV28|TRBJ1-2|15
ASSTNGSLGVQYGYT
>TRBV20-1|TRBJ2-7|10
SASGVHYEQY
>TRBV3-1|TRBJ1-2|11
ASSQGETGGYT